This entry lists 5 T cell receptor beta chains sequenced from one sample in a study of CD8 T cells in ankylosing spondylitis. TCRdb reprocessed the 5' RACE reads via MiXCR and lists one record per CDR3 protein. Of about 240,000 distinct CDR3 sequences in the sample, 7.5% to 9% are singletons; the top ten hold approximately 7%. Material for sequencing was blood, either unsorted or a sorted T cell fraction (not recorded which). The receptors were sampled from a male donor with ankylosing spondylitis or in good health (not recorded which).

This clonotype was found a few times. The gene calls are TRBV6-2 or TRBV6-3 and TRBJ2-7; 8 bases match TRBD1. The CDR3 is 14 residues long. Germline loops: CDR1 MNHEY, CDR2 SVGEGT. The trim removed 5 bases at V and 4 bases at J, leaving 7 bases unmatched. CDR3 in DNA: TGTGCCAGCAGTATTCAGGGGGCCATTTACGAGCAGTACTTC. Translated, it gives CASSIQGAIYEQYF.

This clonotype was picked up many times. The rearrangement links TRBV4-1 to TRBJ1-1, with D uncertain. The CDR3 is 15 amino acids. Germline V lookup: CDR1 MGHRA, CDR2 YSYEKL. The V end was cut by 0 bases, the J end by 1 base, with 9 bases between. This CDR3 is CASSQDGGRNTEAFF. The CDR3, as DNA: TGCGCCAGCAGCCAAGATGGAGGGAGGAACACTGAAGCTTTCTTT.

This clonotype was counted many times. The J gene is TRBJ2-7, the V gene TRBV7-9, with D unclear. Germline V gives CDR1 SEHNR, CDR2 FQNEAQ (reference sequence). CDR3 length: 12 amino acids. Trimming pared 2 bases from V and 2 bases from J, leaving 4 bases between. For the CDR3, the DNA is TGTGCCAGCAGCTTAACCGCCTACGAGCAGTACTTC. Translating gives CASSLTAYEQYF.

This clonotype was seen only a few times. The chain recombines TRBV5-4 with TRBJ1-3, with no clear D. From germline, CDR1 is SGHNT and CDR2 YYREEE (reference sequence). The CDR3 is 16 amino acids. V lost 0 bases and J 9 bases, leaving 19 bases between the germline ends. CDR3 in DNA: TGTGCCAGCAGCTTGGCCGCGGAGAACCCACTTGGCACCATATATTTT. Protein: CASSLAAENPLGTIYF.

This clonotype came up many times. The CDR3 nucleotides are TGTGCCAGCAGTTCCGAAGGGCCAGGGAAGGGACTAGCGGGATTCACCGGGGAGCTGTTTTTT. Protein: CASSSEGPGKGLAGFTGELFF. The J gene is TRBJ2-2, the V gene TRBV12-3 or TRBV12-4; 13 bases are shared with TRBD2. The CDR3 extends over 21 amino acids. J gave up 4 bases and V 4 bases, and 18 bases lay outside the gene matches.